The rows below give T cell receptor beta chains drawn from one sample of a study of T cell responses to AZD1222 COVID-19 vaccine. The method was immunoSEQ multiplex PCR; TCRdb's version includes in-frame clones alone and lacks a portion of them. The table lists 120,000 or so clones, 70% to 90% of them singletons. This specimen consisted of peripheral blood, obtained on day 0 of AZD1222 vaccination. These receptors were taken from an adult in good health. CDR3s include the opening cysteine and the closing phenylalanine or tryptophan. Fields, in order: V gene, J gene, D gene, clone size, CDR3 DNA, CDR3 protein. The D gene is left open where the match is weak. Size values are once, few and many counts, or a class for expanded clones, and some rows have none.

V gene: TRBV30
J gene: TRBJ1-1
D gene: TRBD1
clone size: NA
CDR3 DNA: TGTGCCTGGACCGGACAGGGGAACACTGAAGCTTTCTTT
CDR3 protein: CAWTGQGNTEAFF

V gene: TRBV7-2
J gene: TRBJ1-6
D gene: NA
clone size: NA
CDR3 DNA: TGTGCCAGCAGCTTAGTGATCGGAGCGGCGGACAATAATTCACCCCTCCACTTT
CDR3 protein: CASSLVIGAADNNSPLHF

V gene: TRBV21-1
J gene: TRBJ1-3
D gene: NA
clone size: NA
CDR3 DNA: TGTGCCAGCAGCCTCGGAGGGGGCGGCTCTGGAAACACCATATATTTT
CDR3 protein: CASSLGGGGSGNTIYF

V gene: TRBV5-4
J gene: TRBJ1-1
D gene: NA
clone size: NA
CDR3 DNA: TGTGCCAGCAGCTTGGGGAACGCAGAATTAGCTTTCTTT
CDR3 protein: CASSLGNAELAFF

V gene: TRBV5-4
J gene: TRBJ2-1
D gene: NA
clone size: NA
CDR3 DNA: TGTGCCAGCAGCTTGTCAGGGCCTAATTCCTACAATGAGCAGTTCTTC
CDR3 protein: CASSLSGPNSYNEQFF

V gene: TRBV18
J gene: TRBJ1-2
D gene: TRBD1
clone size: NA
CDR3 DNA: TGTGCCAGCTCACCAGGGACAGGGGGTAACTATGGCTACACCTTC
CDR3 protein: CASSPGTGGNYGYTF

V gene: TRBV18
J gene: TRBJ1-4
D gene: NA
clone size: NA
CDR3 DNA: TGTGCCAGCTCCCTGAGGCAGCCTAATGAAAAACTGTTTTTT
CDR3 protein: CASSLRQPNEKLFF

V gene: TRBV6-5
J gene: TRBJ2-7
D gene: NA
clone size: NA
CDR3 DNA: TGTGCCAGCAGTTTGACTAGTTCGGCTGGCGAGCAGTACTTC
CDR3 protein: CASSLTSSAGEQYF

V gene: TRBV7-2
J gene: TRBJ1-6
D gene: NA
clone size: NA
CDR3 DNA: TGTGCCAGCAGCTTGGGAATCACAGGTCAACCCCTCCACTTT
CDR3 protein: CASSLGITGQPLHF

V gene: TRBV12-5
J gene: TRBJ1-2
D gene: NA
clone size: NA
CDR3 DNA: TGTGCTAGTGGTTTGCATGGTCCAGCTGCTGGCTACACCTTC
CDR3 protein: CASGLHGPAAGYTF

V gene: TRBV6-5
J gene: TRBJ2-5
D gene: NA
clone size: NA
CDR3 DNA: TGTGCCAGTCACCGGGACTGGCAAGAGACCCAGTACTTC
CDR3 protein: CASHRDWQETQYF

V gene: TRBV2
J gene: TRBJ2-1
D gene: NA
clone size: NA
CDR3 DNA: TGTGCCAGCAGTACTCTTGGTGAGCAGTTCTTC
CDR3 protein: CASSTLGEQFF

V gene: TRBV27
J gene: TRBJ1-2
D gene: TRBD1
clone size: NA
CDR3 DNA: TGTGCCAGCAGTTTCCGGGACAGGGGGCGGGAGGGCTACACCTTC
CDR3 protein: CASSFRDRGREGYTF

V gene: TRBV7-3
J gene: TRBJ2-2
D gene: NA
clone size: NA
CDR3 DNA: TGTGCCAGCAGCTTAACCACGAACACCGGGGAGCTGTTTTTT
CDR3 protein: CASSLTTNTGELFF

V gene: TRBV25-1
J gene: TRBJ1-2
D gene: NA
clone size: few
CDR3 DNA: TGTGCCAGCACGGACGAAGCCTATGGCTACACCTTC
CDR3 protein: CASTDEAYGYTF

V gene: TRBV30
J gene: TRBJ2-2
D gene: NA
clone size: NA
CDR3 DNA: TGTGCCTGGAGTATAATCGTTACCAGCGGGGAGCTGTTTTTT
CDR3 protein: CAWSIIVTSGELFF